The T cell receptor beta chain described here comes from a study of TIL therapy for anti-PD-1-resistant metastatic lung cancer. Sequencing used immunoSEQ v3. Clones were read by immunoSEQ multiplex PCR, and TCRdb kept only the in-frame ones, dropping some. The sample shows approximately 60,000 clones, roughly four fifths of them seen only once. Described time point: pre-treatment sample, taken before nivolumab and TIL therapy. Germline V gives CDR1 SGDLS, CDR2 YYNGEE. V lost 4 bases and J lost 6, with 11 bases in between. CDR3 length: 13 residues. The material was blood, obtained at baseline. V usage is TRBV9 and J usage is TRBJ1-5; D ambiguous. The receptor's source is a person aged 25-85 years with non-small cell lung cancer. DNA for the CDR3: TGTGCCAGCAGCCCAACCCCAGGTCAGCCCCAGCATTTT. This translates into CASSPTPGQPQHF.